This TCR beta chain was identified in a study of cytomegalovirus exposure and HLA in healthy donors. General study results and limits: Most TCR sequences proved rare, with some public TCRs found in many donors.

Note on this clone: The antigen remains unidentified.

Only in-frame clones appear in the TCRdb table, and some are missing; sequencing was by immunoSEQ multiplex PCR. The profile shows some 99,000 clones, about 88% of them singletons. V was pared by 2 bases and J by 5 bases, with 6 bases between. Per the germline V gene, CDR1 is MNHNY and CDR2 is SVGAGI (reference sequence). This CDR3 is 12 amino acids long. Source material: PBMCs. The source is a woman aged 18-29 years in good health and CMV-seronegative. This chain uses TRBV6-6 with TRBJ1-2; D not certain. In DNA form, the CDR3 reads TGTGCCAGCAGTTACGGAGGGTATGGCTACACCTTC. It is translated as CASSYGGYGYTF.